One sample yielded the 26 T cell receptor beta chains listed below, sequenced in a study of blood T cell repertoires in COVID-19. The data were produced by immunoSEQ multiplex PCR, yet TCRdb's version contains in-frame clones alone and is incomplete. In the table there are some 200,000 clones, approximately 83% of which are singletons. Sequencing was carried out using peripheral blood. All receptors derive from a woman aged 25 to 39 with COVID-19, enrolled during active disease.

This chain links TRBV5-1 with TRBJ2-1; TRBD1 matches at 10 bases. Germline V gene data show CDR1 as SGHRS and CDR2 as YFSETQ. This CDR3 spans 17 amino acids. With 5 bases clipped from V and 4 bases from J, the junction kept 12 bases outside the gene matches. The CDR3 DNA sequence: TGCGCCAGCAGTTATACGACCGGGACAGGGGTTTACAATGAGCAGTTCTTC. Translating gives CASSYTTGTGVYNEQFF.

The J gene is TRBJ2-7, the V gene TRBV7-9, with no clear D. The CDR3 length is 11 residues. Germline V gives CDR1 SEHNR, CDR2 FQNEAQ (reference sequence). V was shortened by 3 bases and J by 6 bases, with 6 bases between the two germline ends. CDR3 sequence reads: CASSFVAEQYF. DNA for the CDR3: TGTGCCAGCAGCTTTGTGGCCGAGCAGTACTTC.

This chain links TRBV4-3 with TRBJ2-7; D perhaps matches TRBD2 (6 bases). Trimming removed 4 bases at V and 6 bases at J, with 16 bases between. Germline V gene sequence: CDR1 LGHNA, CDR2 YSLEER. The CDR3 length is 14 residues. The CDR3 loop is CASSRILRGREQYF. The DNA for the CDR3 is TGCGCCAGCAGCCGGATATTGCGGGGACGCGAGCAGTACTTC.

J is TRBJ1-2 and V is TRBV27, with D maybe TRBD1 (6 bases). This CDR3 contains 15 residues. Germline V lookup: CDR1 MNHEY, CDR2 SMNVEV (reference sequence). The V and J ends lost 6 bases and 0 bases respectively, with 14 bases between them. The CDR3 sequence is CASSGQNLANYGYTF. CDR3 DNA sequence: TGTGCCAGCAGCGGACAGAACTTAGCTAACTATGGCTACACCTTC.

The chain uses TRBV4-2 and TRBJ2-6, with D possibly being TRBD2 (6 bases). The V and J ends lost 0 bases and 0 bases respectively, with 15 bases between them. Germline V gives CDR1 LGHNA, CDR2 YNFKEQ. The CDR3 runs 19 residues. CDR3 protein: CASSQDPGGTSSGANVLTF. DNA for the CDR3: TGTGCCAGCAGCCAAGACCCAGGAGGGACCAGCTCTGGGGCCAACGTCCTGACTTTC.

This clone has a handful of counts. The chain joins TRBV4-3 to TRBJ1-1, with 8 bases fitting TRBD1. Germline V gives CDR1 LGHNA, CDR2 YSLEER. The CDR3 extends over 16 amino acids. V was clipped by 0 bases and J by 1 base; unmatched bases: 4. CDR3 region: CASSQEQGASNTEAFF. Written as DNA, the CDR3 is TGCGCCAGCAGCCAAGAGCAGGGGGCGTCGAACACTGAAGCTTTCTTT.

The chain's CDR3 is CASSFDRGETQYF. DNA of the CDR3: TGTGCCAGCAGTTTCGACAGGGGAGAGACCCAGTACTTC. The chain joins TRBV6-6 to TRBJ2-5; TRBD1 matches at 8 bases. CDR3 length: 13 amino acids. V was pared by 4 bases and J by 4 bases, with 2 bases of the junction left unmatched. Per the germline V gene, CDR1 is MNHNY and CDR2 is SVGAGI (reference sequence).

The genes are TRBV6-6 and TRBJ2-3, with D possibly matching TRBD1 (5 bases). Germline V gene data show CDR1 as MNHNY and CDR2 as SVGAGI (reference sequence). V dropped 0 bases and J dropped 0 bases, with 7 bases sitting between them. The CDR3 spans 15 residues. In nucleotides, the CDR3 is TGTGCCAGCAGTTACTCGACAGAGAGCACAGATACGCAGTATTTT. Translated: CASSYSTESTDTQYF.

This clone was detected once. In nucleotides, the CDR3 is TGTGCCAGCAGCCGGGACAGGTTGTCCTATAATTCACCCCTCCACTTT. It encodes CASSRDRLSYNSPLHF. The V and J genes are TRBV7-2 and TRBJ1-6, with 8 positions matching TRBD1. Germline assignment: CDR1 SGHTA and CDR2 FQGNSA. V shed 5 bases and J 1 base; nucleotides not matched to a gene: 4. CDR3 length: 16 amino acids.

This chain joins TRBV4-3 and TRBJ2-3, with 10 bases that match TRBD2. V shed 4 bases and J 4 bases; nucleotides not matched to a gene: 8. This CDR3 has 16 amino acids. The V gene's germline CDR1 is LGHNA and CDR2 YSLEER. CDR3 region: CASSPSSGSGADTQYF. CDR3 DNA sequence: TGCGCCAGCAGCCCATCTAGCGGGAGTGGCGCAGATACGCAGTATTTT.

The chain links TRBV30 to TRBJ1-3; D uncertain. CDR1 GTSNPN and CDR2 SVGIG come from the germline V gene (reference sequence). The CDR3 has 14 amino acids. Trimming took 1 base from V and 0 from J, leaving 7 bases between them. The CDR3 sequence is CAWSGGSSGNTIYF. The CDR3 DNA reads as TGTGCCTGGAGTGGCGGCAGCTCTGGAAACACCATATATTTT.

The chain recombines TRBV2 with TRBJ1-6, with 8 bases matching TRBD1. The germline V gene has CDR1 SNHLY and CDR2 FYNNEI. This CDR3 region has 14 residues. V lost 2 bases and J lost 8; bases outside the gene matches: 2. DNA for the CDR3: TGTGCCAGCAGTGAAAGGACAGGGTATTCACCCCTCCACTTT. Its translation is CASSERTGYSPLHF.

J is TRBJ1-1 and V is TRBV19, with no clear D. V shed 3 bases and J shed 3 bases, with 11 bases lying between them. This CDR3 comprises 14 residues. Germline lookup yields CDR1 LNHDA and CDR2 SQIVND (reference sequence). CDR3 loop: CASSIPGSDTEAFF. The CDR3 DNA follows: TGTGCCAGTAGTATCCCGGGGTCGGACACTGAAGCTTTCTTT.

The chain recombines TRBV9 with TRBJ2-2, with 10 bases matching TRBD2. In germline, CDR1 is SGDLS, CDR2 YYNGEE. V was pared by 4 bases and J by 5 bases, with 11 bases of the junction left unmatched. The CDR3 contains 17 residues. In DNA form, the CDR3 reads TGTGCCAGCAGCTTTGCGCTAGCGGGGGCTCGTACCGGGGAGCTGTTTTTT. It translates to CASSFALAGARTGELFF.

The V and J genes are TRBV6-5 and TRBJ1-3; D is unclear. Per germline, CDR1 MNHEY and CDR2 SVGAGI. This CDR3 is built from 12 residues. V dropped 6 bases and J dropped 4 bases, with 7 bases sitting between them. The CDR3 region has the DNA TGTGCCAGCAGATTCATCGGAAACACCATATATTTT. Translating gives CASRFIGNTIYF.

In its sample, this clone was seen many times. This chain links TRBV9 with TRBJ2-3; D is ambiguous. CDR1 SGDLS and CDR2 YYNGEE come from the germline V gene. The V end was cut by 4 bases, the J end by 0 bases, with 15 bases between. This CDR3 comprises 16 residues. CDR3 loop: CASSSARSSSTDTQYF. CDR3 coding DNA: TGTGCCAGCAGCAGTGCGCGATCCTCTAGCACAGATACGCAGTATTTT.

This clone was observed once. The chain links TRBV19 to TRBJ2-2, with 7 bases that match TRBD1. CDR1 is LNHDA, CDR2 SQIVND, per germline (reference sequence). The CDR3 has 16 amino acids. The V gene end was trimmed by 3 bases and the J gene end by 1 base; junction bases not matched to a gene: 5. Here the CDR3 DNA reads TGTGCCAGTAGTATGGCTACAGGGGTGAACACCGGGGAGCTGTTTTTT. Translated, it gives CASSMATGVNTGELFF.

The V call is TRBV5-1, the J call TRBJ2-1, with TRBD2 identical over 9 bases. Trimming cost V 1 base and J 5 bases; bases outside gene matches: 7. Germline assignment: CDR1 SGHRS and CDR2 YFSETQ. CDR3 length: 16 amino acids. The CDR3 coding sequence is TGCGCCAGCAGCTTGAGGGCGGGAGGGCCCCACAATGAGCAGTTCTTC. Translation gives CASSLRAGGPHNEQFF.

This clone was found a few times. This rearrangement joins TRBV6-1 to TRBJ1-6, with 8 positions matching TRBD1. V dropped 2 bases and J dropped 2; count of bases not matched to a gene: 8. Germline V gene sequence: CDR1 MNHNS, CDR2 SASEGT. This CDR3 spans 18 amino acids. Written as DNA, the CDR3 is TGTGCCAGCAGTGAATTTGAGCAGGGGGCGGCCTATAATTCACCCCTCCACTTT. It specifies CASSEFEQGAAYNSPLHF.

The CDR3 loop is CASSPTSGYNNEQFF. In nucleotides, the CDR3 is TGTGCCAGCTCACCCACTAGCGGGTACAACAATGAGCAGTTCTTC. The chain has TRBV18 and TRBJ2-1, with 9 bases fitting TRBD2. Trimming at V came to 3 bases and at J to 5 bases, leaving 5 bases not matched to a gene. The CDR3 sequence is 15 residues long. The germline gives CDR1 KGHSH, CDR2 LQKENI.

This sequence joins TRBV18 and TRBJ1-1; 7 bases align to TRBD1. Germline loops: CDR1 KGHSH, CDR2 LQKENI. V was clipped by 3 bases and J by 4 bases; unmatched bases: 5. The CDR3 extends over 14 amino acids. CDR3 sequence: CASSPFHRGTEAFF. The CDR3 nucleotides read TGTGCCAGCTCACCGTTTCACAGGGGCACTGAAGCTTTCTTT.

Written as DNA, the CDR3 is TGTGCCAGCAGTTTGGGACAGAACTATGGCTACACCTTC. Its protein product is CASSLGQNYGYTF. The chain uses TRBV12-3 or TRBV12-4 and TRBJ1-2, with 7 bases matching TRBD1. Trimming took 3 bases from V and 2 from J; bases not matched to a gene: 0. CDR3 length: 13 amino acids.

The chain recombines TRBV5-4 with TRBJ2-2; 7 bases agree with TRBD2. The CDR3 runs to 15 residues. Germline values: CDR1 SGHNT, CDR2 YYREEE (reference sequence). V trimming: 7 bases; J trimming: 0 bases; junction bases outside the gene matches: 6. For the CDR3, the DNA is TGTGCCAGCCGCCCCGGGACTACGAACACCGGGGAGCTGTTTTTT. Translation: CASRPGTTNTGELFF.

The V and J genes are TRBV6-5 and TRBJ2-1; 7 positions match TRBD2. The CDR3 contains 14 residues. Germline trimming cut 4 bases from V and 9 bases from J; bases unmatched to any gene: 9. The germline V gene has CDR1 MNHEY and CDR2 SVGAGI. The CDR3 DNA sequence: TGTGCCAGCAGTTTACTTACACCGGGGGGTGAGCAGTTCTTC. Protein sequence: CASSLLTPGGEQFF.

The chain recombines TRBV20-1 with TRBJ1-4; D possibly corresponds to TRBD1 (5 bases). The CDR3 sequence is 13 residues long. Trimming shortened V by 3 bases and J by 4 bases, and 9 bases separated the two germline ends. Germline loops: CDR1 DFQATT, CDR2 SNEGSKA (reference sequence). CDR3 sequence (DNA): TGCAGTGCTAGTAGGGGTGGTAATGAAAAACTGTTTTTT. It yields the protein CSASRGGNEKLFF.

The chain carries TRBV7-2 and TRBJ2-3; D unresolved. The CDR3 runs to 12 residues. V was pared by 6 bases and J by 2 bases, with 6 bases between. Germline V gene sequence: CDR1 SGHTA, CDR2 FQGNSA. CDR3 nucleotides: TGTGCCAGCAGGTACTACACAGATACGCAGTATTTT. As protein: CASRYYTDTQYF.